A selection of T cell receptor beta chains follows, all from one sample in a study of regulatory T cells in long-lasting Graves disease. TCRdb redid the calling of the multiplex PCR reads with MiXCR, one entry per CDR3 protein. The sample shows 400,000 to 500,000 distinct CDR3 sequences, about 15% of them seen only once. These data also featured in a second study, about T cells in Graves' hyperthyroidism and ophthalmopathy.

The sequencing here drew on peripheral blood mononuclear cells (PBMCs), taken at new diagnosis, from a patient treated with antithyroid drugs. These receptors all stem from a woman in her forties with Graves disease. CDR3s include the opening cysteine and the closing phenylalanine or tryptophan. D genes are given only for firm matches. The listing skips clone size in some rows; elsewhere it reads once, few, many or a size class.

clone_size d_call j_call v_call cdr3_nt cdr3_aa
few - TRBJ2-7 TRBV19 TGTGCCAGTAGTTCGAGAGGGACCGAAATCTACGAGCAGTACTTC CASSSRGTEIYEQYF
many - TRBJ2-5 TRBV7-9 TGTGCCAGCAGCTTAAGGGACGGGAAAGAGACCCAGTACTTC CASSLRDGKETQYF
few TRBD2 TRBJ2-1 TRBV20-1 TGCAGTGCGGGAGACTGGGGGGGCTCCTACAATGAGCAGTTCTTC CSAGDWGGSYNEQFF
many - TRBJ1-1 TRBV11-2 TGTGCCAGCAGCTTGGGCTCGATGCAGGAGAACACTGAAGCTTTCTTT CASSLGSMQENTEAFF
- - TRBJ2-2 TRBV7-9 TGTGCCAGCAGCTTAGCCCCGGACCTGTTAGGGGAGCTGTTTTTT CASSLAPDLLGELFF
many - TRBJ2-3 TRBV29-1 TGCAGCGTTGACCGGCGGAAAGTTACTAGCACAGATACGCAGTATTTT CSVDRRKVTSTDTQYF
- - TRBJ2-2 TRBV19 TGTGCCAGTAGCAAATTCCAGGGCCCCGGGGAGCTGTTTTTT CASSKFQGPGELFF
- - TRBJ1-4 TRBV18 TGTGCCAGCTCACCAGATCGGACTGCCGAAAAACTGTTTTTT CASSPDRTAEKLFF
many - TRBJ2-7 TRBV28 TGTGCCAGCAGTTTCGGGACCGGGCAGTACTTC CASSFGTGQYF
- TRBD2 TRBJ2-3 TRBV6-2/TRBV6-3 TGTGCCAGCAGTGAATCTAGCGGGGGGGCAGATACGCAGTATTTT CASSESSGGADTQYF
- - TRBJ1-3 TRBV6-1 TGTGCCAGCAGTAGCAGCTTTCACCCCGGAAACACCATATATTTT CASSSSFHPGNTIYF
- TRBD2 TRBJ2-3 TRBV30 TGTGCCTGGAGTGGGGGTAGCGGGAACACAGATACGCAGTATTTT CAWSGGSGNTDTQYF
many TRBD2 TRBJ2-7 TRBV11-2 TGTGCCAGCAGCTTATCCCCAGCGGGGTACGAGCAGTACTTC CASSLSPAGYEQYF
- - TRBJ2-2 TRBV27 TGTGCCAGCAGTCCATCCGCGAACACCGGGGAGCTGTTTTTT CASSPSANTGELFF
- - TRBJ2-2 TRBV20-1 TGCAGTGCCCTAGGGGGGGACCCGGGGACTGGGGAGCTGTTTTTT CSALGGDPGTGELFF
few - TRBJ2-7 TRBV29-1 TGCAGCGTTATGAGAACTTACTCCTACGAGCAGTACTTC CSVMRTYSYEQYF
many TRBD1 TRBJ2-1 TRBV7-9 TGTGCCAGCAGTTTCACCGGGACAGGGGGCTTCTCCTACAATGAGCAGTTCTTC CASSFTGTGGFSYNEQFF
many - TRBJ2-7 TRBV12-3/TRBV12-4 TGTGCCAGCAGTTTAATAGACGTGCAGTACTTC CASSLIDVQYF
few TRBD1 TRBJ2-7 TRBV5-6 TGTGCCAGCAGCTTCCTAAACAGGGGGTCTTCCTACGAGCAGTACTTC CASSFLNRGSSYEQYF
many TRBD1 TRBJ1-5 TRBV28 TGTGCCAGCAGTTTAAGACAGGGGGCCCAGCCCCAGCATTTT CASSLRQGAQPQHF
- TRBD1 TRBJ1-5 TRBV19 TGTGCCAGTTCGCAGGGGGAAGGTCCCCAGCATTTT CASSQGEGPQHF
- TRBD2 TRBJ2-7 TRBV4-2 TGTGCCAGCAGCCAAGATCGGCTGACTAGCGGGAGGGCCTACGAGCAGTACTTC CASSQDRLTSGRAYEQYF
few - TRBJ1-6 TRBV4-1 TGCGCCAGCACTGAGACCCCAAACAAGGCACCCCTCCACTTT CASTETPNKAPLHF
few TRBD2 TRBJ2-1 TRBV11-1 TGTGCCAGCAGCTTATTGAGCGGGAGAGTATCCTACAATGAGCAGTTCTTC CASSLLSGRVSYNEQFF
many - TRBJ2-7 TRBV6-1 TGTGCCAGCAGATCCGGGACTTCGGGTAGCAACGAGCAGTACTTC CASRSGTSGSNEQYF
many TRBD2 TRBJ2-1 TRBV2 TGTGCCAGCAGTATGGTTAGCGGGGACTACAATGAGCAGTTCTTC CASSMVSGDYNEQFF
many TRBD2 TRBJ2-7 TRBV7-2 TGTGCCAGCAGCTTAGGAGCGGGACCCCTCTACGAGCAGTACTTC CASSLGAGPLYEQYF
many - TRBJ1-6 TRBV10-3 TGTGCCATCAAGGCCAGAAATTCACCCCTCCACTTT CAIKARNSPLHF
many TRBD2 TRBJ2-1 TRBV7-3 TGTGCCAGCAGCCCACGGACTAGCGGGGGCTTCAATGAGCAGTTCTTC CASSPRTSGGFNEQFF
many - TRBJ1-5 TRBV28 TGTGCCAGCAGTTTGAGGGGTAGGTATGATGTCAATCAGCCCCAGCATTTT CASSLRGRYDVNQPQHF
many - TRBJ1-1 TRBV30 TGTGCCTGGAGTGTGGGGGGTTCCCTTCAGAACACTGAAGCTTTCTTT CAWSVGGSLQNTEAFF
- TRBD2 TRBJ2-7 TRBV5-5 TGTGCCAGCAGCTTTTTTCAATACGACGCTAGCGGGAATGAGCAGTACTTC CASSFFQYDASGNEQYF
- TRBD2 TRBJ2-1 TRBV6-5 TGTGCCAGCAGTTCCCTATCGGGAGGGGGAAATGAGCAGTTCTTC CASSSLSGGGNEQFF
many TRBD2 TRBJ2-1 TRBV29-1 TGCAGCGTTGATGGCACTAGCGGCTCCTACAATGAGCAGTTCTTC CSVDGTSGSYNEQFF
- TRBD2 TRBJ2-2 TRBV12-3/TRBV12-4 TGTGCCAGCACCCCCCTAGCGGCTAACACCGGGGAGCTGTTTTTT CASTPLAANTGELFF
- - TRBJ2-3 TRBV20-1 TGCAGTGCTAGTGAATTTCCCGAGCCCCTTAGCACAGATACGCAGTATTTT CSASEFPEPLSTDTQYF
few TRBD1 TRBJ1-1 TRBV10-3 TGTGCCATCAGGCGGGGGGGGACAGAGAACACTGAAGCTTTCTTT CAIRRGGTENTEAFF
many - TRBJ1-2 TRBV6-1 TGTGCCAGCAGCCATCCGCGGGGGGCGCAGGGCTACACCTTC CASSHPRGAQGYTF
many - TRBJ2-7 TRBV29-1 TGCAGCGTTGAAGGAACAGGGTCCATTTCCTCCTACGAGCAGTACTTC CSVEGTGSISSYEQYF
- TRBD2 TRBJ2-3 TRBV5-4 TGTGCCAGCAGCCCCTCGGTAGCGGGACGTGGTGATACGCAGTATTTT CASSPSVAGRGDTQYF
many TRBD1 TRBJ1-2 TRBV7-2 TGTGCCAGCAGCTCCGGGACAGAAAACTATGGCTACACCTTC CASSSGTENYGYTF
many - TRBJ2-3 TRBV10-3 TGTGCCATCAGTGAGGTAGCGGATACGCAGTATTTT CAISEVADTQYF
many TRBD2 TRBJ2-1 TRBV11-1 TGTGCCAGCAGCTTAGTGAGACTAGCATCCAGCTCCTACAATGAGCAGTTCTTC CASSLVRLASSSYNEQFF
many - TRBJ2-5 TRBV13 TGTGCCAGCAGCCGACGGATACGTTCTGGGGAGACCCAGTACTTC CASSRRIRSGETQYF
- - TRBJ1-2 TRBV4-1 TGCGCCAGCAGCGCCCCCAGGACTAACTATAGCTACACCTTC CASSAPRTNYSYTF
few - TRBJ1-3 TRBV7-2 TGTGCCAGCAGCCCGGGGATCGGAAACACCATATATTTT CASSPGIGNTIYF
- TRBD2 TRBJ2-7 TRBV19 TGTGCCAGTAGTATGTTGGGACTAGTCTTCTCCGAGCAGTACTTC CASSMLGLVFSEQYF
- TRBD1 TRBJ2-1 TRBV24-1 TGTGCCACCAGTGACACGGACAGGGGGGGGCACAATGAGCAGTTCTTC CATSDTDRGGHNEQFF
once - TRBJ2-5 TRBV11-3 TGTGCCAGCAGCAACGGACTCCTCCAAGAGACCCAGTACTTC CASSNGLLQETQYF
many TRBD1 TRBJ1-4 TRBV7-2 TGTGCCAGCAGCTTAGTGGGGACAGGGACTAATGAAAAACTGTTTTTT CASSLVGTGTNEKLFF
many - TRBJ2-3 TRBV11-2 TGTGCCAGCAGCCCCCTGGGGCCAGATACGCAGTATTTT CASSPLGPDTQYF
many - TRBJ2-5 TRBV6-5 TGTGCCAGCAGTTACTGGGGCGAAAGGTACCAAGAGACCCAGTACTTC CASSYWGERYQETQYF
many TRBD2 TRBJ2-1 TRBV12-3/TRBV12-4 TGTGCCAGCAGTTTAGCGACTAGCGGGGATACTTTTGAGCAGTTCTTC CASSLATSGDTFEQFF
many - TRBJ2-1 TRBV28 TGTGCCAGCAGTTTATACATCAATGAGCAGTTCTTC CASSLYINEQFF
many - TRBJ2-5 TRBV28 TGTGCCAGCAGGTCCGGGACCGCCCTACCCCAAGAGACCCAGTACTTC CASRSGTALPQETQYF
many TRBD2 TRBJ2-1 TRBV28 TGTGCCAGCAGTTTAGCCCCTCTAGCGGGGGAGCGTAATGAGCAGTTCTTC CASSLAPLAGERNEQFF
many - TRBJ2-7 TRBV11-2 TGTGCCAGCAGCTTAGATCTGAGGCAGTACTTC CASSLDLRQYF